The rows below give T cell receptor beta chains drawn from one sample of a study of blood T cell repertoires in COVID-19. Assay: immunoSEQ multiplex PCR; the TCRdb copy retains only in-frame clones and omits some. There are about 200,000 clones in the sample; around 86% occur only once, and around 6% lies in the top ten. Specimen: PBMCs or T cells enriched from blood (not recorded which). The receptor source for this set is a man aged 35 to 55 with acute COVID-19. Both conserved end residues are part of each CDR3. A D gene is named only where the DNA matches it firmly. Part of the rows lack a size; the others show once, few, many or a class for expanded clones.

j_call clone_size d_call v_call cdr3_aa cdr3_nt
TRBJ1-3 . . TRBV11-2 CASSLAPGHGNTIYF TGTGCCAGCAGCTTAGCCCCGGGTCACGGAAACACCATATATTTT
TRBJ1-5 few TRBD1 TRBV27 CASSWKTGGNQPQHF TGTGCCAGCAGTTGGAAGACAGGGGGGAATCAGCCCCAGCATTTT
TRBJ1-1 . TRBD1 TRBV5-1 CASSLDRVDTEAFF TGCGCCAGCAGCTTAGACAGGGTGGACACTGAAGCTTTCTTT
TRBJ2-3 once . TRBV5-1 CAGPSADTQYF TGCGCCGGGCCATCGGCAGATACGCAGTATTTT
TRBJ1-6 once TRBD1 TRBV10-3 CAISAGPGGYNSPLHF TGTGCCATCAGTGCCGGCCCAGGGGGGTATAATTCACCCCTCCACTTT
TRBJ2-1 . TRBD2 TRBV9 CASSGGAGEVYNEQFF TGTGCCAGCAGCGGGGGAGCGGGAGAAGTCTACAATGAGCAGTTCTTC
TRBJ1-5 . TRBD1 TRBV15 CATSRHRQGGQPQHF TGTGCCACCAGCAGACACCGACAGGGGGGTCAGCCCCAGCATTTT
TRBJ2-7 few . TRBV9 CASSVGLANYEQYF TGTGCCAGCAGCGTAGGTTTAGCGAACTACGAGCAGTACTTC
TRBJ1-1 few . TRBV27 CASSSAGEGNTEAFF TGTGCCAGCAGTTCCGCGGGGGAGGGGAACACTGAAGCTTTCTTT
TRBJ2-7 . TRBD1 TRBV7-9 CASSYPRQGGNEQYF TGTGCCAGCAGCTACCCTCGACAGGGCGGAAACGAGCAGTACTTC
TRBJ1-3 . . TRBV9 CASSGRGNTIYF TGTGCCAGCAGCGGGCGGGGAAACACCATATATTTT
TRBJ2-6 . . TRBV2 CASLEPGGTGANVLTF TGTGCCAGTCTCGAACCTGGGGGCACTGGGGCCAACGTCCTGACTTTC
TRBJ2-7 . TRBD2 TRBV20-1 CSASLGREEEQYF TGCAGTGCTAGTCTCGGGAGGGAGGAGGAGCAGTACTTC
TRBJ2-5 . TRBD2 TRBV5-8 CASTIAGSRGSIGTQYF TGTGCCAGCACCATAGCGGGGAGTCGCGGGAGTATCGGGACCCAGTACTTC
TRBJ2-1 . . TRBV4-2 CASSQAGNEQFF TGTGCCAGCAGCCAGGCGGGCAATGAGCAGTTCTTC
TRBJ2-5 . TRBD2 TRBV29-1 CSVAIAGEETQYF TGCAGCGTTGCTATAGCGGGAGAAGAGACCCAGTACTTC
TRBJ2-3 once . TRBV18 CASSPGRAGDTQYF TGTGCCAGCTCACCTGGCAGGGCCGGAGATACGCAGTATTTT
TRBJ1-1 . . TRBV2 CASTLTPGTEAFF TGTGCCAGCACTCTAACGCCGGGAACTGAAGCTTTCTTT
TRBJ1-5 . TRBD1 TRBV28 CASREQGVNQPQHF TGTGCCAGCAGGGAACAGGGGGTTAATCAGCCCCAGCATTTT
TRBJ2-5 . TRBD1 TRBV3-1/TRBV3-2 CASSPGQGPQETQYF TGTGCCAGCAGCCCCGGACAGGGTCCTCAAGAGACCCAGTACTTC
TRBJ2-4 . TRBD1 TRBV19 CASSIDVTGGLNIQYF TGTGCCAGTAGTATAGATGTGACAGGGGGTTTAAACATTCAGTACTTC
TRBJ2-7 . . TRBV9 CASSEGAASYEQYF TGTGCCAGCAGCGAAGGGGCGGCCTCCTACGAGCAGTACTTC
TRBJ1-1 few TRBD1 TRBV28 CASSFSQQGAFF TGTGCCAGCAGTTTCTCTCAACAGGGGGCTTTCTTT
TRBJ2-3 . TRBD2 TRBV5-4 CASSYTGLVYADTQYF TGTGCCAGCAGCTATACGGGACTAGTCTACGCAGATACGCAGTATTTT
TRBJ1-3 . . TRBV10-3 CAIRQQGPSGNTIYF TGTGCCATCAGGCAACAGGGACCCTCTGGAAACACCATATATTTT
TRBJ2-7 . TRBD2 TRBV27 CASSLGGRGYEQYF TGTGCCAGCAGTTTAGGTGGGAGGGGCTACGAGCAGTACTTC
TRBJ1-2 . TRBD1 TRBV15 CATRRDRLYGYTF TGTGCCACCAGGAGGGACAGACTCTATGGCTACACCTTC
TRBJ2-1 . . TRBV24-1 CATSVGAKGNEQFF TGTGCCACCAGTGTAGGGGCCAAGGGCAATGAGCAGTTCTTC